The 25 T cell receptor beta chains reported below all come from one sample, sequenced in a study of identical twins. TCRdb fed the 5' RACE reads into MiXCR, producing one record per CDR3 protein. The data show roughly 770,000 distinct CDR3 sequences, roughly 18% seen once. This same sample was also taken into another study, of T cells expressing NK-cell markers.

The sample consisted of PBMCs. The receptors here all came from a woman aged 18-30 years in good health.

This clonotype was counted many times. The chain joins TRBV20-1 to TRBJ2-1; D is perhaps TRBD1 (6 bases). The length of the CDR3 is 14 residues. From germline, CDR1 is DFQATT and CDR2 SNEGSKA (reference sequence). The germline V and J ends were trimmed by 3 bases and 6 bases, with 15 bases remaining between them. CDR3 loop: CSASSRGRGNEQFF. The CDR3 DNA follows: TGCAGTGCTAGTAGCAGGGGAAGGGGCAATGAGCAGTTCTTC.

This clonotype was counted between two and nine times. This rearrangement joins TRBV12-3 or TRBV12-4 to TRBJ2-7, with D perhaps matching TRBD1 (5 bases). This CDR3 is 14 amino acids long. Trimming removed 0 bases from V and 3 bases from J, with 9 bases in between. CDR3 protein: CASSLAGPDYEQYF. The CDR3 region has the DNA TGTGCCAGCAGTTTAGCGGGGCCGGACTACGAGCAGTACTTC.

This chain links TRBV12-3 or TRBV12-4 with TRBJ2-7; tentatively, D is TRBD1 or TRBD2 (5 bases each). Deletions cut 3 bases from V and 3 bases from J, with 12 bases between. This CDR3 is built from 14 residues. CDR3 in amino acids: CASSFWGKLYEQYF. In nucleotides, the CDR3 is TGTGCCAGCAGTTTTTGGGGGAAGCTCTACGAGCAGTACTTC.

This clonotype was seen more than once but under ten times. The V gene is TRBV20-1, the J gene TRBJ2-7, with 10 bases identical to TRBD2. Germline V gene data show CDR1 as DFQATT and CDR2 as SNEGSKA (reference sequence). This CDR3 contains 15 residues. Trimming removed 0 bases from V and 2 bases from J; junction bases left unmatched: 4. CDR3 nucleotides: TGCAGTGCTAGAGATTGGACTAGCGGCACCTACGAGCAGTACTTC. It translates to CSARDWTSGTYEQYF.

This clonotype was detected a few times. This rearrangement joins TRBV20-1 to TRBJ2-1; D could derive from TRBD1 or TRBD2 (5 bases each). Deletions cut 7 bases from V and 5 bases from J, with 24 bases between. The CDR3 length is 16 residues. Germline CDR1 and CDR2: DFQATT and SNEGSKA (reference sequence). CDR3 sequence (DNA): TGCAGTGTCACAATCGGGGCGGTATTTGGGGACAATGAGCAGTTCTTC. Its protein product is CSVTIGAVFGDNEQFF.

The sample holds many counts of this clonotype. In DNA, the CDR3 is TGTGCCAGCAGCCCGGGGCGCCAAGAGACCCAGTACTTC. It translates to CASSPGRQETQYF. The V call is TRBV6-1, the J call TRBJ2-5; D might be TRBD1 or TRBD2, each matching 5 bases. The length of the CDR3 is 13 residues. The V gene lost 6 bases and the J gene lost 1 base, with 9 bases spanning the gap. Looked up from germline, CDR1 is MNHNS and CDR2 is SASEGT.

The chain has TRBV7-9 and TRBJ2-5, with D perhaps TRBD1 or TRBD2 (5 bases each). The CDR3 extends over 15 amino acids. V shed 4 bases and J shed 3 bases, with 15 bases lying between them. Germline assignment: CDR1 SEHNR and CDR2 FQNEAQ (reference sequence). The CDR3 is CASSSDLQGEETQYF. CDR3 sequence (DNA): TGTGCCAGCAGCTCAGATCTTCAGGGAGAAGAGACCCAGTACTTC.

This rearrangement joins TRBV6-5 to TRBJ2-7; 8 positions match TRBD2. Germline loops: CDR1 MNHEY, CDR2 SVGAGI. V lost 2 bases to trimming and J lost 2 bases; unmatched junction nucleotides: 2. The CDR3 covers 14 residues. The CDR3 DNA follows: TGTGCCAGCAGTTACACTAGCGGCCCCTACGAGCAGTACTTC. Its protein is CASSYTSGPYEQYF.

The sample holds many counts of this clonotype. As DNA, the CDR3 is TGTGCCATCAGTGTCGGGGGGAATGAGCAGTTCTTC. As protein: CAISVGGNEQFF. V usage is TRBV10-3 and J usage is TRBJ2-1; 7 nucleotides line up with TRBD2. The trim removed 4 bases at V and 7 bases at J, leaving 1 base unmatched. This CDR3 contains 12 residues. The germline V gene has CDR1 ENHRY and CDR2 SYGVKD.

This chain connects TRBV20-1 to TRBJ2-1, with TRBD1 matching over 8 bases. Germline loops: CDR1 DFQATT, CDR2 SNEGSKA (reference sequence). After removal of 6 bases from V and 1 base from J, the junction contained 5 bases not matched to a gene. The CDR3 covers 14 residues. The CDR3 sequence is CSAENRGSYNEQFF. CDR3 DNA sequence: TGCAGTGCGGAGAACAGGGGGTCCTACAATGAGCAGTTCTTC.

V gene TRBV12-5 combines with J gene TRBJ2-7, with TRBD1 matching 7 bases. J gave up 3 bases and V 6 bases, and 5 bases lay outside the gene matches. CDR3 length: 13 amino acids. The germline V gene encodes CDR1 LGHNT and CDR2 FRNRAP. The DNA for the CDR3 is TGTGCTAGTGGCCTGGACAGGAGCTACGAGCAGTACTTC. Translated, it gives CASGLDRSYEQYF.

The chain combines TRBV7-3 with TRBJ2-1; D is possibly TRBD1 or TRBD2 (6 bases each). Germline-derived CDR1 and CDR2 are SGHTA and FQGTGA. V was pared by 3 bases and J by 4 bases, with 16 bases between. The CDR3 is 16 residues long. The CDR3 reads CASSLVGGSGYNEQFF. Here the CDR3 DNA reads TGTGCCAGCAGCTTGGTCGGGGGCAGTGGTTACAATGAGCAGTTCTTC.

The CDR3 DNA is TGTGCCAGCAGCTTAGCGGGAGGGTACAACGAGCAGTACTTC. Translating it yields CASSLAGGYNEQYF. The chain joins TRBV7-6 to TRBJ2-7; 7 bases are a match to TRBD2. With 0 bases clipped from V and 5 bases from J, the junction kept 4 bases outside the gene matches. The germline CDR1 and CDR2 sequences are SGHVS and FNYEAQ. The CDR3 totals 14 residues.

This clonotype was recorded a few times. The chain links TRBV11-2 to TRBJ2-5; D unresolved. The CDR3 is made up of 13 amino acids. Germline CDR1 SGHAT, CDR2 FQNNGV. V lost 5 bases and J 2 bases, leaving 9 bases between the germline ends. As DNA, the CDR3 is TGTGCCAGCAGCCACGACGTACAAGAGACCCAGTACTTC. Its translation: CASSHDVQETQYF.

This clonotype was seen a few times. This sequence joins TRBV20-1 and TRBJ1-2; a weak D match, TRBD1 (5 bases). V lost 5 bases, J lost 4 bases, and 14 bases lay in between. The CDR3 has 13 amino acids. CDR1 is DFQATT and CDR2 is SNEGSKA in the germline V gene (reference sequence). CDR3 amino acids: CSAPRGGAYGYTF. The CDR3, as DNA: TGCAGTGCTCCTCGGGGGGGAGCCTATGGCTACACCTTC.

This chain uses TRBV27 with TRBJ2-5, with TRBD1 matching over 10 bases. The CDR3 sequence is 15 residues long. V dropped 4 bases and J dropped 7; count of bases not matched to a gene: 9. Germline lookup yields CDR1 MNHEY and CDR2 SMNVEV (reference sequence). CDR3 sequence: CASSSRTGGSWTQYF. CDR3 nucleotide sequence: TGTGCCAGCAGTTCTCGGACAGGGGGATCTTGGACCCAGTACTTC.

This clonotype was detected a few times. The chain combines TRBV12-3 or TRBV12-4 with TRBJ1-1; TRBD1 is a possible D gene (5 bases). Deletions cut 2 bases from V and 4 bases from J, with 8 bases between. The CDR3 length is 13 residues. CDR3 bases: TGTGCCAGCAGTTTATGGGGGTCCACTGAAGCTTTCTTT. Protein sequence: CASSLWGSTEAFF.

Ten or more counts support this clonotype. The chain employs TRBV7-6 and TRBJ2-7, with 7 bases matching TRBD2. The J segment lost 2 bases and the V segment lost 5 bases, leaving 9 bases of the junction unmatched. In germline, CDR1 is SGHVS, CDR2 FNYEAQ. The CDR3 runs to 15 residues. The CDR3 nucleotides are TGTGCCAGCAGCAATGGGCCGGGGGGTACCTACGAGCAGTACTTC. As protein: CASSNGPGGTYEQYF.

The V and J genes are TRBV4-2 and TRBJ2-3, with 8 bases identical to TRBD1. The V segment lost 5 bases and the J segment 2 bases; nucleotides outside the gene matches: 6. Germline V gene data show CDR1 as LGHNA and CDR2 as YNFKEQ. CDR3 length equals 15 residues. The CDR3 region is CASSARQGNTDTQYF. The DNA for the CDR3 is TGTGCCAGCAGCGCAAGACAGGGGAACACAGATACGCAGTATTTT.

This clonotype was detected many times. V is TRBV10-3 and J is TRBJ2-5; 7 nucleotides agree with TRBD1. The CDR3 length is 12 residues. Per the germline V gene, CDR1 is ENHRY and CDR2 is SYGVKD. Losses at the gene ends were 8 bases for V and 5 bases for J; bases not matched to a gene: 5. CDR3 loop: CAIGPGGETQYF. DNA for the CDR3: TGTGCCATCGGACCAGGGGGTGAGACCCAGTACTTC.

This clonotype has a handful of counts. V gene TRBV3-1 combines with J gene TRBJ2-5, with D possibly matching TRBD2 (7 bases). V dropped 3 bases and J dropped 4 bases, with 15 bases sitting between them. The CDR3 covers 15 residues. The V gene's germline CDR1 is LGHDT and CDR2 YNNKEL (reference sequence). The CDR3 is CASSHAGAPPETQYF. The DNA for the CDR3 is TGTGCCAGCAGCCACGCGGGGGCCCCCCCAGAGACCCAGTACTTC.

This clonotype was found many times. The chain couples TRBV12-3 or TRBV12-4 to TRBJ1-2; no firm D call. V lost 5 bases, J lost 1 base, and 5 bases lay in between. CDR3 length: 12 residues. The CDR3 DNA reads as TGTGCCAGCAGTCCCTATAACTATGGCTACACCTTC. Amino acids: CASSPYNYGYTF.

The V call is TRBV6-4, the J call TRBJ2-3; no reliable D call. Germline assignment: CDR1 MRHNA and CDR2 SNTAGT. The V end lost 4 bases, the J end lost 4 bases, and 12 bases lay between the germline ends. CDR3 length equals 14 residues. The CDR3, as DNA: TGTGCCAGCAGTGCGGCAGCCGGAGCAGATACGCAGTATTTT. Amino acids: CASSAAAGADTQYF.

V is TRBV12-3 or TRBV12-4 and J is TRBJ1-4; perhaps TRBD1 as D (5 bases). The CDR3 contains 17 residues. V gave up 0 bases and J gave up 0 bases, with 11 bases separating them. CDR3 sequence (DNA): TGTGCCAGCAGTTTAGCGATAGACAGTGCAACTAATGAAAAACTGTTTTTT. This gives the protein CASSLAIDSATNEKLFF.

This rearrangement joins TRBV5-1 to TRBJ2-5, with TRBD1 identical over 10 bases. Unmatched junction bases numbered 6, after V lost 0 bases and J lost 4 bases. Per the germline V gene, CDR1 is SGHRS and CDR2 is YFSETQ. There are 16 residues in the CDR3. CDR3 in DNA: TGCGCCAGCAGCTTGGAGGGGACAGGGGATGGAGAGACCCAGTACTTC. Its protein is CASSLEGTGDGETQYF.